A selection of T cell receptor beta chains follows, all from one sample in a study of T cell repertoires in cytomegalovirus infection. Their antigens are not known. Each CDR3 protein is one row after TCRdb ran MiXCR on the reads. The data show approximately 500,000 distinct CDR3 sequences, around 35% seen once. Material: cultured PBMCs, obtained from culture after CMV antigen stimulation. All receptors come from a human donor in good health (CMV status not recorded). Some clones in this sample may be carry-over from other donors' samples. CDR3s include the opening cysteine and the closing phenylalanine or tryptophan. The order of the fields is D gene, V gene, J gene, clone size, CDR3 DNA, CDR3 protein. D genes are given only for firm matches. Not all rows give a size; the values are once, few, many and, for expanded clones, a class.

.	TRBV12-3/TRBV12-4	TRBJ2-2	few	TGTGCCAGCACCCTAGTGGTCGGGGAGCTGTTTTTT	CASTLVVGELFF
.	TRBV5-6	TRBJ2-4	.	TGTGCCAGCAGCCGGGGATGGGACACACTAGCCAAAAACATTCAGTACTTC	CASSRGWDTLAKNIQYF
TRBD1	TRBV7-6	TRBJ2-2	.	TGTGCCAGCAGCCCCGGACAGGGGATCACCGGGGAGCTGTTTTTT	CASSPGQGITGELFF
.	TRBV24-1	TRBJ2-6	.	TGTGCCACCAGTGGGGGGCCCGGGATCTCTGGGGCCAACGTCCTGACTTTC	CATSGGPGISGANVLTF
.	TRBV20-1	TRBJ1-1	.	TGCAGCGGGGGGGAATCTACCACTGAAGCTTTCTTT	CSGGESTTEAFF
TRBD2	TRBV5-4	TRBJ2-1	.	TGTGCCAGCAGCGCGACTGGCGGGAGTTTGTACAATGAGCAGTTCTTC	CASSATGGSLYNEQFF
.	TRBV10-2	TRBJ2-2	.	TGCGCCAGCAGTGGGGACAGGGAGCTGTTTTTT	CASSGDRELFF
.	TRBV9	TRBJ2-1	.	TGTGCCAGCAGCGTAGTTGGAGGGGGGGTTTTCTTC	CASSVVGGGVFF
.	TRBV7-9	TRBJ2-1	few	TGTGCCAGCAGCTTAGATCGGGGTAATTATGAGCAGTTCTTC	CASSLDRGNYEQFF
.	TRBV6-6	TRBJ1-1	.	TGTGCCAGCAGTTACTCCGGGACGGTAAACACTGAAGCTTTCTTT	CASSYSGTVNTEAFF
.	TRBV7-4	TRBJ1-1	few	TGTGCCAGCAGAACTCCAGGGCGGGACACTGAAGCTTTCTTT	CASRTPGRDTEAFF
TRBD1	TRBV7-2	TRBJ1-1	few	TGTGCCAGCAGCTTAAGCACTTGGGGACAGGGTCCCACTGAAGCTTTCTTT	CASSLSTWGQGPTEAFF
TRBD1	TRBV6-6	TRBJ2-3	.	TGTGCCAGCCTAAAACAGGGGGGATGGACAGATACGCAGTATTTT	CASLKQGGWTDTQYF
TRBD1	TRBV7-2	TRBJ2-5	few	TGTGCCAGCAGCGAGCAGACCGGGACAGGCGTTCTTCTTGGGGAGACCCAGTACTTC	CASSEQTGTGVLLGETQYF
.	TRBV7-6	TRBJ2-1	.	TGTGCCAGCAGCTTCGTCCACAATGAGCAGTTCTTC	CASSFVHNEQFF
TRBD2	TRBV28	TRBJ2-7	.	TGTGCCAGCAGTCCTGCGGGGGAGTGGGGAATCTACGAGCAGTACTTC	CASSPAGEWGIYEQYF
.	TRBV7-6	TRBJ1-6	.	TGTGCCAGCAGCTGGAATCCCGATTCACCCCTCCACTTT	CASSWNPDSPLHF
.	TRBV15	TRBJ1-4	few	TGTGCCACCAGCAGAGATGCGGGGGGCACTAATGAAAAACTGTTTTTT	CATSRDAGGTNEKLFF
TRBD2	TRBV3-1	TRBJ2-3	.	TGTGCCAGCGGAAGCGGGAGGCGGGATACGCAGTATTTT	CASGSGRRDTQYF
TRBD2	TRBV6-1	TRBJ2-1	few	TGTGCCAGCAGAAGGACTAGCGGCCAGGGGAATGAGCAGTTCTTC	CASRRTSGQGNEQFF
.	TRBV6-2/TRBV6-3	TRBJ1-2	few	TGTGCCAGCAGCGACAACTATGGCTACACCTTC	CASSDNYGYTF
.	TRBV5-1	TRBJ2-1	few	TGCGCCAGCAGCTTGGTACCGGAGGAGGAGCAGTTCTTC	CASSLVPEEEQFF
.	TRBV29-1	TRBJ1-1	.	TGCAGCGTTGAACTCCCCGGGGCAGCAAACACTGAAGCTTTCTTT	CSVELPGAANTEAFF
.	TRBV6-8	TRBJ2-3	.	TGTGCCAGCTGTGTGCGGAGAAAAGATACGCAGTATTTT	CASCVRRKDTQYF
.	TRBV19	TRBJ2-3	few	TGTGCCAGTCGTTCCTTCACAGATACGCAGTATTTT	CASRSFTDTQYF
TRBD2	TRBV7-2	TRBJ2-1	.	TGTGCCAGCAGCTATGCGGGAGGGTACAATGAGCAGTTCTTC	CASSYAGGYNEQFF
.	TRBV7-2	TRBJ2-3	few	TGTGCCAGCAGCTTCAAGGGGTCAGATACGCAGTATTTT	CASSFKGSDTQYF
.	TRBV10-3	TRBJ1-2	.	TGTGCCTCGACCGGGTGGGGAGACTATGGCTACACCTTC	CASTGWGDYGYTF
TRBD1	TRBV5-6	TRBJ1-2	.	TGTGCCAGCAGTTTGTCACGACGGGACAGGGGCTATGGCTACACCTTC	CASSLSRRDRGYGYTF
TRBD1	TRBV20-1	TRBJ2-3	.	TGCAGTGTTGGGACAGGAGTCACAGATACGCAGTATTTT	CSVGTGVTDTQYF
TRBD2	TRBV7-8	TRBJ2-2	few	TGTGCCAGCAGGGATCGTGGTAGCGGGAGGTTGTTTTTT	CASRDRGSGRLFF
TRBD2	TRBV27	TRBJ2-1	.	TGTGCCAGCAGTCCGTCACTAGCGGGAGTAAGCAATGAGCAGTTCTTC	CASSPSLAGVSNEQFF
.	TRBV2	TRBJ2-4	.	TGTGCCAGCAGTGAAGCGGGGGCAAAGGGCATTCAGTACTTC	CASSEAGAKGIQYF
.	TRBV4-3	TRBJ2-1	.	TGCGCCAGCAGCCAACTCGGGCAGGTCGGCAATGAGCAGTTCTTC	CASSQLGQVGNEQFF
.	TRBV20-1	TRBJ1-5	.	TGCAGTGCTAGTGCGGGGGCCGCTAATCAGCCCCAGCATTTT	CSASAGAANQPQHF
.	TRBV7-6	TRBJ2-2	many	TGTGCGAGCAATACCAGGAGCGGGTCCCCTAGGCCCGGGGAGCTGTTTTTT	CASNTRSGSPRPGELFF
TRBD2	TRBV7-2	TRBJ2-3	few	TGTGCCAGCAGCCTAAGCGGGAGCTCTAGAGATACGCAGTATTTT	CASSLSGSSRDTQYF
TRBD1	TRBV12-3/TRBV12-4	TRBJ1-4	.	TGTGCCAGCAGTTTGACAGGGCTTGAAAAACTGTTTTTT	CASSLTGLEKLFF
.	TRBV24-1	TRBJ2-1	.	TGTGCCACCAGTGATCCCGGACTGTACAATGAGCAGTTCTTC	CATSDPGLYNEQFF
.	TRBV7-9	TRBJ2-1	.	TGTGCCAGCAGCTTGGAGGGGGCGGGCAATGAGCAGTTCTTC	CASSLEGAGNEQFF
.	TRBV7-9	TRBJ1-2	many	TGTGCCAGCAGCTTAGGGCAGGGCGCGGGCTATGGCTACACCTTC	CASSLGQGAGYGYTF
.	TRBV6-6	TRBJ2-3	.	TGTGCCGCCAACTTACCGGGACTGACGCAGTATTTT	CAANLPGLTQYF
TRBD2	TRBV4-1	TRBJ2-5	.	TGCGCCAGCAGCCAAGATCTGAGTAGCGGGAGGTCCTCACAGACCCAGTACTTC	CASSQDLSSGRSSQTQYF
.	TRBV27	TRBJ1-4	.	TGTGCCAGCAGTTTAGACCAGTTTAATGAAAAACTGTTTTTT	CASSLDQFNEKLFF
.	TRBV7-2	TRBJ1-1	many	TGTGCCAGCAGCTTAGCAGAGAACACTGAAGCTTTCTTT	CASSLAENTEAFF
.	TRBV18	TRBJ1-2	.	TGTGCCAGCTCACCACCTCTGGACGGAAACTATGGCTACACCTTC	CASSPPLDGNYGYTF
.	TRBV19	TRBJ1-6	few	TGTGCCAGTACCCCAGAGAGGGATTCACCCCTCCACTTT	CASTPERDSPLHF
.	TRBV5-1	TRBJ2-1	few	TGCGCCAGCAGCCTCCCCACGCTCGATGAGCAGTTCTTC	CASSLPTLDEQFF
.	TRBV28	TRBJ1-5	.	TGTGCCAGCAGCCCCCAGGGTGAGGGGCGAAATCAGCCCCAGCATTTT	CASSPQGEGRNQPQHF
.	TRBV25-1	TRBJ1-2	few	TGTGCCAGCAGTGATGGGCCAGCCCCCGGCTACACCTTC	CASSDGPAPGYTF
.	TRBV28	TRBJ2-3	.	TGTGCCAGCAGTTTAGTTCACTTATTATCAGATACGCAGTATTTT	CASSLVHLLSDTQYF
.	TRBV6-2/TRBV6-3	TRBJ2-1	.	TGTGCCAGCAGGCACGGGTCGGGGGGCCTCTACAATGAGCAGTTCTTC	CASRHGSGGLYNEQFF
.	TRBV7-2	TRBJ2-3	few	TGTGCCAGCAGCTTAGGCGGACTCCTAGGGGATACGCAGTATTTT	CASSLGGLLGDTQYF
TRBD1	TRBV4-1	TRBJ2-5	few	TGCGCCAGCAGCCCTAGTGACAGGGATCAAGAGACCCAGTACTTC	CASSPSDRDQETQYF